These T cell receptor beta chains were read from a single sample in a study of OX40 agonist ivuxolimab in advanced cancers. TCRdb keeps only in-frame clones here, not all; method: immunoSEQ multiplex PCR. The data contain some 44,000 clones, approximately 84% of them singletons. Sequencing used CD4+ or CD8+ T cells sorted from blood, obtained in a trial of the OX40 agonist ivuxolimab. Source of these receptors: an adult with an advanced solid tumor such as melanoma, head and neck, liver or kidney cancer. The CDR3 runs from the conserved cysteine through the conserved F or W.

TRBV6-1 | CASRGGQGNSPLHF
TRBV7-2 | CASSPSLGGTYEQYF
TRBV9 | CASSPERDIQYF
TRBV30 | CAWKVQGGYNEQFF
TRBV18 | CASSPPGGSDEQYF
TRBV9 | CASSVAGQKETQYF
TRBV5-4 | CASSLGQGNGYTF
TRBV2 | CASTGPRESAEAFF
TRBV15 | CATSRGRGGYEQYF
TRBV10-2 | CASSEMGGDYNEQFF
TRBV10-3 | CAIVGSSTDTQYF